One sample yielded the 21 T cell receptor beta chains listed below, sequenced in a study of OX40 agonist ivuxolimab in advanced cancers. This table comes from immunoSEQ multiplex PCR, and its TCRdb copy is limited to in-frame clones, with some not included. The sample has some 64,000 clones; nearly 90% are singletons. This sample comprised CD4+ or CD8+ T cells sorted from blood, obtained in a trial of the OX40 agonist ivuxolimab. Source of these receptors: an adult with an advanced solid tumor such as melanoma, head and neck, liver or kidney cancer.

V and J are TRBV10-3 and TRBJ2-2; TRBD1 agrees at 8 bases. Germline CDR1 is ENHRY and CDR2 is SYGVKD. This CDR3 spans 14 amino acids. V dropped 2 bases and J dropped 4; count of bases not matched to a gene: 0. The CDR3: CAISETGGTGELFF. The CDR3, as DNA: TGTGCCATCAGTGAGACAGGGGGCACCGGGGAGCTGTTTTTT.

The rearrangement uses TRBV21-1 and TRBJ2-7; the table names TRBD1, a call not compared with the DNA. TRBV21-1 is a documented pseudogene. CDR3 size: 17 residues. CDR3 coding DNA: TGTGCCAGCGCGGCTTTTACAGGGATTCAGGGGAACTACGAGCAGTACTTC. It is translated as CASAAFTGIQGNYEQYF.

The V gene is TRBV10-3, the J gene TRBJ2-7; 9 bases match TRBD1. Germline assignment: CDR1 ENHRY and CDR2 SYGVKD. The junction had 4 bases not matched to a gene; V was cut back by 10 bases and J by 3 bases. The CDR3 totals 12 residues. The CDR3 reads CASQGQGYEQYF. As DNA, the CDR3 is TGTGCCAGCCAGGGACAGGGCTACGAGCAGTACTTC.

There are a few counts of this clone. This CDR3 is CASRLLDRPYEQYF. For the CDR3, the DNA is TGTGCAAGTCGCTTACTCGACAGGCCCTACGAGCAGTACTTC. The chain employs TRBV12-2 and TRBJ2-7; the D call of TRBD1 is as the table states it, not checked on the DNA. TRBV12-2 is deemed a pseudogene. This CDR3 contains 14 residues.

The genes are TRBV29-1 and TRBJ2-2; 8 bases match TRBD2. The CDR3 covers 14 residues. Germline CDR1 is SQVTM and CDR2 is ANQGSEA. Trimming cost V 4 bases and J 1 base; bases outside gene matches: 2. The CDR3: CSVVRGGNTGELFF. DNA for the CDR3: TGCAGCGTTGTACGGGGGGGGAACACCGGGGAGCTGTTTTTT.

This clone came up a few times. The J gene is TRBJ2-1, the V gene TRBV6-4; 13 positions match TRBD2. With V trimmed by 3 bases and J by 6 bases, 2 bases remained unmatched. Germline V CDR1 and CDR2: MRHNA, SNTAGT. The CDR3 runs 15 residues. The CDR3 DNA is TGTGCCAGCAGTGAACTAGCGGGGGGGCCCAATGAGCAGTTCTTC. Its protein product is CASSELAGGPNEQFF.

The rearrangement uses TRBV7-2 and TRBJ2-7; D tentatively reads TRBD1 or TRBD2 (5 bases each). V lost 1 base and J lost 5, with 18 bases in between. Germline assignment: CDR1 SGHTA and CDR2 FQGNSA. This CDR3 region has 16 residues. The CDR3: CASSLGDLTLLHEQYF. The CDR3 nucleotides read TGTGCCAGCAGCTTAGGGGACCTAACGTTGCTCCACGAGCAGTACTTC.

The chain has TRBV5-1 and TRBJ2-3, with D possibly TRBD2 on 5 matching bases. This CDR3 has 15 residues. V lost 0 bases to trimming and J lost 6 bases, with 14 bases between them. Germline V CDR1 and CDR2: SGHRS, YFSETQ. The CDR3 nucleotides read TGCGCCAGCAGCTTGGTTGAACCGACTAAGGATACGCAGTATTTT. Encoded protein: CASSLVEPTKDTQYF.

The CDR3, as DNA: TGTGCCATCAGTGGAGACAGGGGCGGGGAAGAAAAACTGTTTTTT. Amino acids: CAISGDRGGEEKLFF. The V gene is TRBV10-3, the J gene TRBJ1-4; 8 nucleotides agree with TRBD1. The trim removed 4 bases at V and 8 bases at J, leaving 9 bases unmatched. Germline CDR1 is ENHRY and CDR2 is SYGVKD. The CDR3 has 15 residues.

The chain is built from TRBV6-6 and TRBJ1-5; D is possibly TRBD1 (5 bases). Per germline, CDR1 MNHNY and CDR2 SVGAGI (reference sequence). Trimming left V 0 bases short and J 7 bases short, with 13 bases between. The CDR3 sequence is 15 residues long. CDR3 region: CASSYSGQGEQPQHF. Written as DNA, the CDR3 is TGTGCCAGCAGTTACTCCGGCCAGGGCGAGCAGCCCCAGCATTTT.

This chain links TRBV5-6 with TRBJ2-3; TRBD2 agrees at 9 bases. V was pared by 0 bases and J by 0 bases, with 2 bases of the junction left unmatched. The CDR3 consists of 16 residues. Looked up from germline, CDR1 is SGHDT and CDR2 is YYEEEE. CDR3 loop: CASSLDLAGSTDTQYF. The CDR3 DNA reads as TGTGCCAGCAGCTTGGATCTAGCGGGGAGCACAGATACGCAGTATTTT.

This chain connects TRBV19 to TRBJ2-3; 7 bases are a match to TRBD2. CDR1 is LNHDA and CDR2 is SQIVND in the germline V gene (reference sequence). The CDR3 is 14 amino acids. J lost 4 bases, V lost 5 bases, and 6 bases had no gene match. CDR3 sequence (DNA): TGTGCCAGTAGTCTCGGACTAGTTTCAGATACGCAGTATTTT. Its protein is CASSLGLVSDTQYF.

The V and J genes are TRBV27 and TRBJ1-6; D might be TRBD1 (6 bases). Per the germline V gene, CDR1 is MNHEY and CDR2 is SMNVEV (reference sequence). Trimming stripped 7 bases from V and 7 bases from J, with 17 bases between. CDR3 length: 15 residues. Here the CDR3 reads CASTLRGVGNSPLHF. CDR3 bases: TGTGCCAGCACCTTGAGGGGGGTTGGGAATTCACCCCTCCACTTT.

The chain combines TRBV11-3 with TRBJ2-5, with 7 bases that match TRBD1. The DNA matches TRBJ2-7 better at its end, which makes the J call doubtful. This CDR3 has 13 amino acids. Germline V gene lookup returns CDR1 SGHNT and CDR2 YENEEA. The chain's CDR3 is CASSPGTVYEQYF. The CDR3 DNA is TGTGCCAGCAGCCCCGGGACAGTCTACGAGCAGTACTTC.

The J gene is TRBJ1-2, the V gene TRBV9; D remains ambiguous. The CDR3 totals 13 residues. Germline loops: CDR1 SGDLS, CDR2 YYNGEE. V was pared by 0 bases and J by 4 bases, with 7 bases between. CDR3 nucleotides: TGTGCCAGCAGCGTAGAATCAGGCTATGGCTACACCTTC. Its translation: CASSVESGYGYTF.

The genes are TRBV5-4 and TRBJ2-7, with 8 bases aligning to TRBD2. With 3 bases clipped from V and 4 bases from J, the junction kept 9 bases outside the gene matches. This CDR3 is 15 amino acids long. CDR1 is SGHNT, CDR2 YYREEE, per germline (reference sequence). CDR3 nucleotide sequence: TGTGCCAGCAGCTGGGGACTAGGGGGTAATTACGAGCAGTACTTC. As protein: CASSWGLGGNYEQYF.

The chain couples TRBV5-6 to TRBJ1-6; D is uncertain. CDR3 length equals 12 residues. Germline assignment: CDR1 SGHDT and CDR2 YYEEEE. Between the trimmed V and J ends, which lost 2 bases and 8 bases, there was a span of 5 bases. This CDR3 is CASSLFHSPLHF. CDR3 sequence (DNA): TGTGCCAGCAGCTTATTTCATTCACCCCTCCACTTT.

With respect to this clone: The DNA is left out, because the CDR3 cannot be placed on it with certainty; the CDR3 is given as TCRdb lists it. This rearrangement joins TRBV12-2 to TRBJ2-2. TRBV12-2 is termed a pseudogene. The CDR3 has 14 amino acids, counting both end residues. The CDR3 region is CASVGTGNTGELFF.

The chain combines TRBV9 with TRBJ1-6; 10 bases are a match to TRBD1. CDR1 SGDLS and CDR2 YYNGEE come from the germline V gene. V shed 3 bases, J shed 3 bases, and the junction held 18 bases outside the gene matches. CDR3 length equals 21 residues. Written as DNA, the CDR3 is TGTGCCAGCAGCGACCCGACTACTCCAAGACAGGGGGCTTTCTATAATTCACCCCTCCACTTT. Its translation: CASSDPTTPRQGAFYNSPLHF.

The chain uses TRBV7-9 and TRBJ1-4; 7 nucleotides line up with TRBD1. Trimming took 6 bases from V and 4 from J; bases not matched to a gene: 5. This CDR3 spans 14 amino acids. CDR1 is SEHNR and CDR2 is FQNEAQ in the germline V gene (reference sequence). This CDR3 is CASSRDSLNEKLFF. CDR3 DNA: TGTGCCAGCAGTAGGGACAGTCTTAATGAAAAACTGTTTTTT.

The rearrangement links TRBV4-3 to TRBJ2-7, with 9 bases that match TRBD2. The V gene's germline CDR1 is LGHNA and CDR2 YSLEER. The CDR3 consists of 15 residues. Trimming removed 4 bases from V and 3 bases from J; junction bases left unmatched: 7. CDR3 sequence: CASSRFAGGRYEQYF. Here the CDR3 DNA reads TGCGCCAGCAGCCGCTTTGCGGGGGGGCGCTACGAGCAGTACTTC.